Listed below are T cell receptor beta chains from one sample, sequenced in a study of identical twins. TCRdb independently ran MiXCR on the 5' RACE reads; one entry per CDR3 protein. The top ten clones hold more than 0.75% of a sample with about 660,000 distinct CDR3 sequences, 8.6% of them seen once. The data also belong to a second study, concerning yellow fever vaccine responses in identical twins.

The sequenced material came from PBMCs. These receptors all come from a woman under 30 in good health. CDR3s include the opening cysteine and the closing phenylalanine or tryptophan. A D gene is named only where the DNA matches it firmly. Size values are once, few and many counts, or a class for expanded clones, and some rows have none.

TRBV20-1	-	many	TRBJ1-6	CSAGSGADNSPLHF	TGCAGTGCTGGGAGCGGGGCGGATAATTCACCCCTCCACTTT
TRBV6-5	TRBD1	-	TRBJ2-5	CASSYGTGGWETQYF	TGTGCCAGCAGTTACGGGACAGGGGGCTGGGAGACCCAGTACTTC
TRBV29-1	TRBD2	-	TRBJ2-1	CSVDSGRARNEQFF	TGCAGCGTTGATAGCGGGAGGGCCAGGAATGAGCAGTTCTTC
TRBV20-1	TRBD2	few	TRBJ2-7	CSACASGSYEQYF	TGCAGTGCCTGCGCTAGCGGTTCCTACGAGCAGTACTTC
TRBV10-3	TRBD2	-	TRBJ2-5	CAISWTSGDQETQYF	TGTGCCATCAGTTGGACTAGCGGGGACCAAGAGACCCAGTACTTC
TRBV4-3	-	many	TRBJ1-4	CASSPSADGYEKLFF	TGCGCCAGCAGCCCCTCGGCAGACGGATATGAAAAACTGTTTTTT
TRBV6-5	-	few	TRBJ2-3	CASSYRAPSTDTQYF	TGTGCCAGCAGTTACCGAGCACCTAGCACAGATACGCAGTATTTT
TRBV11-2	TRBD1	-	TRBJ1-6	CASSFRDSPDPLHF	TGTGCCAGCAGCTTCCGGGACAGCCCTGATCCCCTCCACTTT
TRBV12-3/TRBV12-4	-	few	TRBJ2-7	CASSLEGNTIYEQYF	TGTGCCAGCAGTTTGGAGGGAAACACGATCTACGAGCAGTACTTC
TRBV29-1	-	many	TRBJ1-1	CSVVYGVAEAFF	TGCAGCGTTGTCTATGGAGTGGCTGAAGCTTTCTTT
TRBV15	TRBD2	-	TRBJ2-5	CATSRVSSGRGRETQYF	TGTGCCACCAGCAGAGTTTCTAGCGGGAGGGGAAGGGAGACCCAGTACTTC
TRBV10-1	-	few	TRBJ2-7	CASSASATYEQYF	TGCGCCAGCAGTGCTTCAGCTACCTACGAGCAGTACTTC
TRBV5-1	-	-	TRBJ1-3	CASSLEGNGNTIYF	TGCGCCAGCAGCTTGGAGGGCAACGGAAACACCATATATTTT
TRBV4-3	-	many	TRBJ1-1	CASSQEQGLGEAFF	TGCGCCAGCAGCCAAGAACAGGGCCTAGGGGAAGCTTTCTTT
TRBV12-3/TRBV12-4	-	many	TRBJ2-5	CASSLTEGETQYF	TGTGCCAGCAGTTTAACTGAAGGAGAGACCCAGTACTTC